These 14 T cell receptor beta chains were all obtained from the same sample, sequenced in a study of PD-1 blockade in classical Hodgkin lymphoma. With no exception, relapse followed autologous stem cell transplantation in all patients, and brentuximab vedotin exposure varied. The method was immunoSEQ multiplex PCR; TCRdb's version includes in-frame clones alone and lacks a portion of them. Counted here are 80,000 to 100,000 clones, roughly 81% occurring once; the ten biggest clones make up approximately 15%. The input for sequencing was peripheral blood mononuclear cells (PBMCs), taken before the second cycle of nivolumab. Receptors originate from a human donor with classical Hodgkin lymphoma.

The CDR3 coding sequence is TGTGCCAGCAGCTCAGGACTAGCGGGAGTGGGTGAGCAGTTCTTC. This translates into CASSSGLAGVGEQFF. This chain uses TRBV11-2 with TRBJ2-1, with 13 bases matching TRBD2. Germline V lookup: CDR1 SGHAT, CDR2 FQNNGV. Germline trimming cut 4 bases from V and 9 bases from J; bases unmatched to any gene: 6. The CDR3 has 15 amino acids.

This sequence joins TRBV28 and TRBJ2-5; 11 bases are a match to TRBD1. Looked up from germline, CDR1 is MDHEN and CDR2 is SYDVKM. Losses at the gene ends were 3 bases for V and 2 bases for J; bases not matched to a gene: 8. The CDR3 is made up of 17 amino acids. The DNA for the CDR3 is TGTGCCAGCAGTTTGCGGACAGGGGGCGTAGGGCAAGAGACCCAGTACTTC. This sequence encodes CASSLRTGGVGQETQYF.

The chain links TRBV7-2 to TRBJ1-4, with D hard to call. Germline V lookup: CDR1 SGHTA, CDR2 FQGNSA. V dropped 7 bases and J dropped 7 bases, with 13 bases sitting between them. The CDR3 contains 13 residues. CDR3 nucleotides: TGTGCCAGCACCCCTAGGCGGGGTGAAAAACTGTTTTTT. This translates into CASTPRRGEKLFF.

CDR3 nucleotide sequence: TGTGCCAGCAGTGGGGAGGGCCGAACCGGGGAGCTGTTTTTT. Translated, it gives CASSGEGRTGELFF. The gene calls are TRBV6-4 and TRBJ2-2; TRBD2 matches 7 bases. The CDR3 consists of 14 residues. Germline V gene data show CDR1 as MRHNA and CDR2 as SNTAGT. The V segment lost 4 bases and the J segment 5 bases; nucleotides outside the gene matches: 4.

The chain links TRBV18 to TRBJ2-5; possible D gene TRBD1, 5 bases. V was shortened by 3 bases and J by 1 base, with 9 bases between the two germline ends. Germline values: CDR1 KGHSH, CDR2 LQKENI. The CDR3 length is 14 residues. Written as DNA, the CDR3 is TGTGCCAGCTCACCCTCGCAGGGCCAAGAGACCCAGTACTTC. Amino acids: CASSPSQGQETQYF.

Of note for this clone: Other DNA sequences from this sample encode an identical CDR3 as well. The chain recombines TRBV30 with TRBJ1-3, with no clear D. In germline, CDR1 is GTSNPN, CDR2 SVGIG (reference sequence). The CDR3 is made up of 13 amino acids. Trimming shortened V by 0 bases and J by 4 bases, and 7 bases separated the two germline ends. CDR3 in amino acids: CAWSVLSGNTIYF. The DNA of the CDR3 is TGTGCCTGGAGTGTATTGTCGGGAAACACCATATATTTT.

J is TRBJ1-1 and V is TRBV10-3; 8 bases match TRBD1. The CDR3 spans 13 residues. The germline gives CDR1 ENHRY, CDR2 SYGVKD. Trimming at V came to 6 bases and at J to 6 bases, leaving 6 bases not matched to a gene. The CDR3 here is CAIRATGEAEAFF. Written as DNA, the CDR3 is TGTGCCATCAGAGCGACAGGGGAGGCTGAAGCTTTCTTT.

The rearrangement uses TRBV10-3 and TRBJ1-2; D remains unclear. This CDR3 is 15 amino acids long. Trimming stripped 4 bases from V and 4 bases from J, with 16 bases between. Germline V gives CDR1 ENHRY, CDR2 SYGVKD. DNA of the CDR3: TGTGCCATCAGTGGAACTAGTTTCCCTACCTATGGCTACACCTTC. This translates into CAISGTSFPTYGYTF.

This chain joins TRBV29-1 and TRBJ2-7; 9 bases are shared with TRBD1. This CDR3 comprises 13 residues. Germline CDR1 SQVTM, CDR2 ANQGSEA. J gave up 4 bases and V 7 bases, and 8 bases lay outside the gene matches. Written as DNA, the CDR3 is TGCAGCGAAACCGGGACAGGGAGTTACGAGCAGTACTTC. Its protein product is CSETGTGSYEQYF.

The rearrangement links TRBV27 to TRBJ2-1, with a possible D match to TRBD1 (5 bases). CDR1 and CDR2 from the germline V gene are MNHEY and SMNVEV (reference sequence). The CDR3 totals 15 residues. Trimming cost V 0 bases and J 9 bases, with 15 bases left between them. The CDR3 region has the DNA TGTGCCAGCAGTTTATCGACAGTGGGCCGAAGTGAGCAGTTCTTC. Translating it yields CASSLSTVGRSEQFF.

In the case of this clone: The sample holds other DNA sequences that translate to the same CDR3. The chain links TRBV10-3 to TRBJ2-7, with D uncertain. Germline V CDR1 and CDR2: ENHRY, SYGVKD. The CDR3 is 11 amino acids. Trimming pared 3 bases from V and 5 bases from J, leaving 5 bases between. The CDR3 coding sequence is TGTGCCATCAGTGAATTCGACGAGCAGTACTTC. Translation: CAISEFDEQYF.

The chain carries TRBV7-9 and TRBJ2-4, with D possibly called TRBD1 or TRBD2 (5 bases each). CDR3 size: 15 residues. Germline V gene lookup returns CDR1 SEHNR and CDR2 FQNEAQ (reference sequence). With 1 base removed from V and 6 bases from J, the gap between germline ends came to 13 bases. The CDR3 DNA reads TGTGCCAGCAGCTTAGGAGGGGCAGGCGGAAACATTCAGTACTTC. Amino acids: CASSLGGAGGNIQYF.

The rearrangement joins TRBV11-1 to TRBJ2-1, with TRBD2 matching over 11 bases. The junction had 9 bases not matched to a gene; V was cut back by 3 bases and J by 8 bases. The germline CDR1 and CDR2 sequences are SGHAT and FQDESV (reference sequence). CDR3 length equals 16 residues. CDR3 DNA sequence: TGTGCCAGCAGCTTCTTAACTAGCGGGAGCGTCGATGAGCAGTTCTTC. Encoded protein: CASSFLTSGSVDEQFF.

The chain is built from TRBV11-2 and TRBJ2-7, with D possibly being TRBD2 (6 bases). V lost 3 bases and J 6 bases, leaving 12 bases between the germline ends. The CDR3 loop spans 13 amino acids. Germline V gene data show CDR1 as SGHAT and CDR2 as FQNNGV. The CDR3 nucleotides are TGTGCCAGCAGCTTGACTAGTCCCGGCGAGCAGTACTTC. It yields the protein CASSLTSPGEQYF. Together with reference TRBV11-2 and TRBJ2-7, the CDR3 gives the full variable domain: EAGVAQSPRYKIIEKRQSVAFWCNPISGHATLYWYQQILGQGPKLLIQFQNNGVVDDSQLPKDRFSAERLKGVDSTLKIQPAKLEDSAVYLCASSLTSPGEQYFGPGTRLTVT.